This T cell receptor (beta chain) was identified during a study of regulatory T cells in long-lasting Graves disease. Combining iRepertoire HTBI primers with Arm-PCR of CDR3 regions, the authors built TCR beta libraries. TCRdb analysed the multiplex PCR reads with MiXCR anew, one entry per CDR3 protein. The table includes some 220,000 distinct CDR3 sequences, roughly 19% detected once. Time point noted: newly diagnosed GD, antithyroid drugs for less than 3 months. PBMCs were the source of the RNA used for TCR sequencing. This clonotype was detected ten times or more. The sample was also linked to a second study, of T cells in Graves' hyperthyroidism and ophthalmopathy. As reported in that work: In the first-round RT-PCR of the TCR CDR3, the HTBI primer set was used.

The sequence came from a woman younger than 45 with Graves disease. Sequences were derived from peripheral blood mononuclear cells (PBMCs), sampled at new diagnosis, from a patient treated with antithyroid drugs.

The CDR3 here is CASSSGAREGNEQFF. CDR3 DNA sequence: TGTGCCAGCAGCTCAGGGGCACGCGAAGGCAATGAGCAGTTCTTC. V and J are TRBV7-6 and TRBJ2-1; weak D call: TRBD1 (6 bases). CDR1 and CDR2 from the germline V gene are SGHVS and FNYEAQ. The CDR3 length is 15 residues. The ends were cut back, 4 bases at V and 6 bases at J, with 16 bases in the middle.